The 25 T cell receptor beta chains given below trace back to one sample, sequenced in a study of blood T cell repertoires in COVID-19. Produced via immunoSEQ multiplex PCR; TCRdb's table is partial and in-frame only. The sample carries about 500,000 clones, around 90% recorded once. What was sequenced was PBMCs or T cells enriched from blood (not recorded which). The receptor set was obtained from a woman aged 18-35 years who had recovered from COVID-19.

For this clone: The sample has other DNA sequences that encode this CDR3 too. The gene calls are TRBV18 and TRBJ1-1; TRBD1 matches at 7 bases. The CDR3 contains 14 residues. From germline, CDR1 is KGHSH and CDR2 LQKENI. V lost 3 bases, J lost 0 bases, and 1 base stayed unmatched. The CDR3 sequence: CASSPDRLNTEAFF. The CDR3 nucleotides are TGTGCCAGCTCACCGGACAGGCTGAACACTGAAGCTTTCTTT.

V and J are TRBV7-2 and TRBJ2-5; a weak D match, TRBD1 (5 bases). Trimming stripped 5 bases from V and 7 bases from J, with 11 bases between. The CDR3 is 12 residues long. Germline V gene data show CDR1 as SGHTA and CDR2 as FQGNSA. The CDR3, as DNA: TGTGCCAGCAGCCTTATTAGGGGGACCCAGTACTTC. It is translated as CASSLIRGTQYF. Based on the CDR3 plus reference TRBV7-2 and TRBJ2-5, the full variable domain is GAGVSQSPSNKVTEKGKDVELRCDPISGHTALYWYRQSLGQGLEFLIYFQGNSAPDKSGLPSDRFSAERTGGSVSTLTIQRTQQEDSAVYLCASSLIRGTQYFGPGTRLLVL.

The rearrangement uses TRBV2 and TRBJ2-2, with 8 bases fitting TRBD2. V lost 3 bases, J lost 4 bases, and 7 bases stayed unmatched. Per the germline V gene, CDR1 is SNHLY and CDR2 is FYNNEI. The CDR3 loop spans 16 amino acids. The CDR3 nucleotides read TGTGCCAGCAGTGACGTCGGGGGGGTGGTCACCGGGGAGCTGTTTTTT. Amino acids: CASSDVGGVVTGELFF.

This chain links TRBV14 with TRBJ1-1; D gene ambiguous. The CDR3 is 13 residues long. The germline V gene has CDR1 SGHDN and CDR2 FVKESK. V was cut by 5 bases and J by 2 bases, with 9 bases left in between. The CDR3 region has the DNA TGTGCCAGCAGCTTAACACGCAACACTGAAGCTTTCTTT. It codes for CASSLTRNTEAFF.

This clone was seen only once. The chain uses TRBV5-4 and TRBJ1-6; 10 bases are shared with TRBD1. J gave up 8 bases and V 4 bases, and 6 bases lay outside the gene matches. This CDR3 has 15 residues. Germline CDR1 SGHNT, CDR2 YYREEE (reference sequence). The CDR3 is CASSPGQGGDSPLHF. The CDR3 DNA follows: TGTGCCAGCAGCCCCGGACAGGGGGGAGATTCACCCCTCCACTTT.

The chain joins TRBV4-1 to TRBJ2-1, with 10 bases that match TRBD2. Germline values: CDR1 MGHRA, CDR2 YSYEKL. This CDR3 spans 14 amino acids. The V segment lost 0 bases and the J segment 7 bases; nucleotides outside the gene matches: 0. The CDR3 DNA sequence: TGCGCCAGCAGCCAAGATAGCGGGGGGAATGAGCAGTTCTTC. This translates into CASSQDSGGNEQFF.

The rearrangement links TRBV7-2 to TRBJ2-7; the D gene is possibly TRBD2 (7 bases). Trimming took 0 bases from V and 2 from J, leaving 11 bases between them. From germline, CDR1 is SGHTA and CDR2 FQGNSA. The CDR3 spans 15 residues. The CDR3 DNA is TGTGCCAGCAGCTTAGCGCGGGGGCATCCCTACGAGCAGTACTTC. Translation gives CASSLARGHPYEQYF.

This clone showed up just once. The chain joins TRBV28 to TRBJ2-7; 10 nucleotides line up with TRBD2. The CDR3 has 18 amino acids. With 7 bases clipped from V and 0 bases from J, the junction kept 15 bases outside the gene matches. The germline V gene encodes CDR1 MDHEN and CDR2 SYDVKM. This CDR3 reads CASNPAGGAEFFSYEQYF. CDR3 bases: TGTGCCAGCAACCCAGCGGGGGGGGCCGAATTTTTCTCCTACGAGCAGTACTTC.

This chain uses TRBV28 with TRBJ2-7; a possible D gene is TRBD2 (5 bases). The CDR3 extends over 13 amino acids. The germline gives CDR1 MDHEN, CDR2 SYDVKM. V gave up 7 bases and J gave up 1 base, with 11 bases separating them. The CDR3 reads CASISWESYEQYF. The CDR3 DNA is TGTGCCAGCATATCCTGGGAGTCCTACGAGCAGTACTTC.

The V gene is TRBV6-5, the J gene TRBJ2-3; possibly TRBD2 for D (6 bases). V lost 10 bases, J lost 3 bases, and 14 bases lay in between. The CDR3 sequence is 13 residues long. The germline V gene has CDR1 MNHEY and CDR2 SVGAGI. This chain's CDR3 is CATGVGGTDTQYF. In DNA form, the CDR3 reads TGTGCCACCGGGGTCGGGGGTACAGATACGCAGTATTTT.

The rearrangement uses TRBV7-9 and TRBJ1-5; possible D gene TRBD1, 6 bases. Trimming removed 1 base at V and 4 bases at J, with 8 bases between. This CDR3 is 14 amino acids long. Germline CDR1 SEHNR, CDR2 FQNEAQ (reference sequence). This CDR3 is CASSLGTANQPQHF. Here the CDR3 DNA reads TGTGCCAGCAGCTTAGGGACAGCGAATCAGCCCCAGCATTTT.

This chain uses TRBV4-1 with TRBJ1-2, with 10 bases matching TRBD1. The CDR3 is made up of 13 amino acids. The J segment lost 8 bases and the V segment lost 2 bases, leaving 2 bases of the junction unmatched. Germline loops: CDR1 MGHRA, CDR2 YSYEKL. The CDR3 loop is CASSQPDRGGYTF. The CDR3 region has the DNA TGCGCCAGCAGCCAACCGGACAGGGGGGGCTACACCTTC.

CDR3 residues: CASSPTGSGANYGYTF. The CDR3 bases are TGTGCCAGCAGTCCAACAGGGAGTGGAGCTAACTATGGCTACACCTTC. The J gene is TRBJ1-2, the V gene TRBV27; D might be TRBD1 (6 bases). CDR1 and CDR2 (germline): MNHEY, SMNVEV (reference sequence). V lost 5 bases, J lost 0 bases, and 16 bases lay in between. The CDR3 totals 16 residues.

The chain uses TRBV6-6 and TRBJ2-2; the D gene is possibly TRBD2 (6 bases). Trimming took 6 bases from V and 3 from J, leaving 14 bases between them. The CDR3 loop spans 15 amino acids. Per germline, CDR1 MNHNY and CDR2 SVGAGI (reference sequence). CDR3 sequence (DNA): TGTGCCAGCAGCTCCGGGACTTTGTACACCGGGGAGCTGTTTTTT. Protein product: CASSSGTLYTGELFF.

The chain joins TRBV7-2 to TRBJ2-7; 7 nucleotides match TRBD2. The germline V gene has CDR1 SGHTA and CDR2 FQGNSA. This CDR3 is built from 15 residues. The junction had 3 bases not matched to a gene; V was cut back by 1 base and J by 0 bases. The CDR3 spells CASSLGASGSYEQYF. The CDR3 DNA follows: TGTGCCAGCAGCTTAGGGGCTAGCGGCTCCTACGAGCAGTACTTC.

The V and J genes are TRBV10-3 and TRBJ1-6; weak D call: TRBD1 (6 bases). CDR3 size: 13 residues. Per germline, CDR1 ENHRY and CDR2 SYGVKD. Trimming left V 7 bases short and J 6 bases short, with 10 bases between. CDR3 bases: TGTGCCATCAAGGACAGTCTTAATTCACCCCTCCACTTT. This codes for CAIKDSLNSPLHF.

The V call is TRBV5-1, the J call TRBJ1-2, with D maybe TRBD1 (6 bases). There are 14 residues in the CDR3. Trimming removed 0 bases at V and 3 bases at J, with 9 bases between. Germline values: CDR1 SGHRS, CDR2 YFSETQ. The CDR3 loop is CASSLAGVDYGYTF. DNA for the CDR3: TGCGCCAGCAGCTTGGCAGGGGTAGACTATGGCTACACCTTC.

V usage is TRBV6-5 and J usage is TRBJ1-1, with unresolved D. Germline-derived CDR1 and CDR2 are MNHEY and SVGAGI. Trimming took off 9 bases at V and 0 bases at J, with 14 bases between the two ends. The CDR3 consists of 14 residues. The DNA for the CDR3 is TGTGCCAGTTCCCTCCTAGCGATGAACACTGAAGCTTTCTTT. Protein sequence: CASSLLAMNTEAFF.

The CDR3 DNA sequence: TGTGCCAGCAGCCCCCGGGACATTTCGAATCAGCCCCAGCATTTT. Translating gives CASSPRDISNQPQHF. This sequence joins TRBV6-7 and TRBJ1-5; D is possibly TRBD1 (6 bases). TRBV6-7 is recorded as an ORF, its role being uncertain. This CDR3 spans 15 amino acids. The V and J ends lost 6 bases and 4 bases respectively, with 16 bases between them.

The chain combines TRBV6-5 with TRBJ2-7, with 7 bases that match TRBD1. The V gene end was trimmed by 5 bases and the J gene end by 6 bases; junction bases not matched to a gene: 4. Germline CDR1 MNHEY, CDR2 SVGAGI. This CDR3 region has 12 residues. CDR3 sequence reads: CASSRGPSEQYF. As DNA, the CDR3 is TGTGCCAGCAGTAGGGGGCCCAGCGAGCAGTACTTC.

This clone has only one observation. The rearrangement links TRBV28 to TRBJ1-1, with a possible D match to TRBD1 (6 bases). The CDR3 runs 12 residues. V was cut by 5 bases and J by 7 bases, with 11 bases left in between. Germline CDR1 and CDR2: MDHEN and SYDVKM. CDR3 coding DNA: TGTGCCAGCAGTGAGGACAGCGTTGAAGCTTTCTTT. This encodes CASSEDSVEAFF.

On this clone: At one boundary the junction diverges from the germline segment, which might be a read error. The chain carries TRBV7-7 and TRBJ2-1; D not resolved. The CDR3 is made up of 14 amino acids. CDR1 is SSHAT, CDR2 FNYEAQ, per germline (reference sequence). CDR3 coding DNA: TGTGCTAGCAGCACCTCTAGAGAGCCCAATGAGCAGTTCTTC. Translated: CASSTSREPNEQFF.

This chain connects TRBV10-3 to TRBJ1-5, with TRBD1 matching 7 bases. The CDR3 totals 16 residues. V lost 2 bases, J lost 2 bases, and 6 bases stayed unmatched. Looked up from germline, CDR1 is ENHRY and CDR2 is SYGVKD. The CDR3 loop reads CAISEPNRGGNQPQHF. Written as DNA, the CDR3 is TGTGCCATCAGTGAGCCTAACAGGGGAGGCAATCAGCCCCAGCATTTT.

This clone was counted a few times. The gene calls are TRBV2 and TRBJ1-4, with D perhaps TRBD1 (5 bases). V shed 5 bases and J shed 6 bases, with 10 bases lying between them. The germline gives CDR1 SNHLY, CDR2 FYNNEI. This CDR3 has 13 amino acids. CDR3 DNA sequence: TGTGCCAGCAGTAAGGGGCCCGATGAAAAACTGTTTTTT. Encoded protein: CASSKGPDEKLFF.

This chain joins TRBV7-8 and TRBJ2-7; D possibly corresponds to TRBD1 (5 bases). V was clipped by 1 base and J by 2 bases, with 15 bases between them. The CDR3 has 16 residues. Germline CDR1 reads SGHVS; CDR2 reads FQNEAQ. The CDR3 nucleotides read TGTGCCAGCAGCTTAGAGGCGGCAGGGCCCACCTACGAGCAGTACTTC. Its protein is CASSLEAAGPTYEQYF.